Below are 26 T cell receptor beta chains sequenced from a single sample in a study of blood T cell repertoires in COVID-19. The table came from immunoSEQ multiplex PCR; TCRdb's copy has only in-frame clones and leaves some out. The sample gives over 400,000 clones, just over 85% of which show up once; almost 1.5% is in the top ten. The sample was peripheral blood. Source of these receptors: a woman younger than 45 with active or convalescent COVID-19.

CDR3 region: CASSQDPPAGATDTQYF. The CDR3 DNA reads TGTGCCAGCAGCCAAGACCCCCCCGCGGGGGCCACAGATACGCAGTATTTT. This rearrangement joins TRBV3-1 (or the pseudogene TRBV3-2) to TRBJ2-3, with D possibly TRBD2 on 7 matching bases. CDR1 and CDR2 from the germline V gene are LGHDT and YNNKEL (reference sequence). The CDR3 is made up of 17 amino acids. Deletions cut 0 bases from V and 2 bases from J, with 15 bases between.

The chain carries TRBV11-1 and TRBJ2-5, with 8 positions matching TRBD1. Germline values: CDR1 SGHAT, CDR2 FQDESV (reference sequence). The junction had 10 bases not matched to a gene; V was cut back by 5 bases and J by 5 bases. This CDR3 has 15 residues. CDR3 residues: CASSENRGKGETQYF. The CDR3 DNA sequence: TGTGCCAGCAGCGAAAACAGGGGGAAAGGGGAGACCCAGTACTTC.

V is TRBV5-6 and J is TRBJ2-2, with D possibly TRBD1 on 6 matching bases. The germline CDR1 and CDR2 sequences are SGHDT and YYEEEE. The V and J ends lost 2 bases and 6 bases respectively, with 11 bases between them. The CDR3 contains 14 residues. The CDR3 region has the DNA TGTGCCAGCAGCTTTTTGGGGGCCGCCGGGGAGCTGTTTTTT. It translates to CASSFLGAAGELFF. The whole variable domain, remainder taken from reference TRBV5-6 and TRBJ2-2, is DAGVTQSPTHLIKTRGQQVTLRCSPKSGHDTVSWYQQALGQGPQFIFQYYEEEERQRGNFPDRFSGHQFPNYSSELNVNALLLGDSALYLCASSFLGAAGELFFGEGSRLTVL.

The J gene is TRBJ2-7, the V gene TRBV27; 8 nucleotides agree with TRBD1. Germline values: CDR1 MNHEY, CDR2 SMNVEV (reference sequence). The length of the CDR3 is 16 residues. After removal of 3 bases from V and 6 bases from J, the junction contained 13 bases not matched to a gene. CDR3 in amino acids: CASSFFSGGGLGEQYF. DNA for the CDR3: TGTGCCAGCAGTTTTTTTTCAGGGGGCGGTCTTGGCGAGCAGTACTTC.

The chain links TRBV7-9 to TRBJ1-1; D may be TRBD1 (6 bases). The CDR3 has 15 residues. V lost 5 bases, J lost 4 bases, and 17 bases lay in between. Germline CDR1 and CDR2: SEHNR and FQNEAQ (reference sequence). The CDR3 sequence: CASSPWLGGFTEAFF. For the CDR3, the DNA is TGTGCCAGCAGCCCTTGGTTAGGGGGATTCACTGAAGCTTTCTTT.

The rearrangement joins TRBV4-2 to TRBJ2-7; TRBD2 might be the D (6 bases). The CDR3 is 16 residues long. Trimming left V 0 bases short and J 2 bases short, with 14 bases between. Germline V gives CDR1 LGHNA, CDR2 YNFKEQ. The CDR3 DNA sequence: TGTGCCAGCAGCCAAGATTGGGAGGCCACCCCCTACGAGCAGTACTTC. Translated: CASSQDWEATPYEQYF.

CDR3 sequence reads: CAISESAGGGTDTQYF. In DNA form, the CDR3 reads TGTGCCATCAGTGAGTCAGCGGGAGGGGGCACAGATACGCAGTATTTT. V is TRBV10-3 and J is TRBJ2-3, with 10 bases that match TRBD2. Germline CDR1 and CDR2: ENHRY and SYGVKD. The CDR3 extends over 16 amino acids. The V and J ends lost 0 bases and 1 base, in that order; junction bases with no gene match: 1.

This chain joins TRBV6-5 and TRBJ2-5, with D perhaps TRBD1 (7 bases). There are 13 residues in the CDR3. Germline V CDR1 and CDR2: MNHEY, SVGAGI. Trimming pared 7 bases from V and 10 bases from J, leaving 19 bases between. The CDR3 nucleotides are TGTGCCAGCATAGGTGGAGGGGGCAGGGGCCAGTACTTC. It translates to CASIGGGGRGQYF.

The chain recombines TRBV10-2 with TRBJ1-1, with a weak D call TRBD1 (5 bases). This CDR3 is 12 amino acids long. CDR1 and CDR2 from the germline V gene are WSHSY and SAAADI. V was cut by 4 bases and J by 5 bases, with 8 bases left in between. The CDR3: CASSAGRTEAFF. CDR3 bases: TGCGCCAGCAGTGCAGGGAGGACTGAAGCTTTCTTT.

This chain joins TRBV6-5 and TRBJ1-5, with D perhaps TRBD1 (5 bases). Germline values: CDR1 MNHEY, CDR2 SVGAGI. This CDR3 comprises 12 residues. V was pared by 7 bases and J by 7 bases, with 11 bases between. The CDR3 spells CASNGGDQPQHF. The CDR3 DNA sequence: TGTGCCAGCAACGGAGGGGACCAGCCCCAGCATTTT.

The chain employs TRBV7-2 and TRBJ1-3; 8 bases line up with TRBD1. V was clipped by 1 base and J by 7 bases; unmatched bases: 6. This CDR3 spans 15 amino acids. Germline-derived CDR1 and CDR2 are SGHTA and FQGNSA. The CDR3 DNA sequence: TGTGCCAGCAGCTTAGGGACAGGGTTAGGCAACACCATATATTTT. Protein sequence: CASSLGTGLGNTIYF.

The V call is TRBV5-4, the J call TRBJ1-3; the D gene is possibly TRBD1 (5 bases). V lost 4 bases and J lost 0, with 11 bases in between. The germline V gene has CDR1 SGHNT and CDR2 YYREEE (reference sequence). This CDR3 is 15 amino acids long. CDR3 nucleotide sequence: TGTGCCAGCAGCCGGGACTCGAGCTCTGGAAACACCATATATTTT. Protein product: CASSRDSSSGNTIYF.

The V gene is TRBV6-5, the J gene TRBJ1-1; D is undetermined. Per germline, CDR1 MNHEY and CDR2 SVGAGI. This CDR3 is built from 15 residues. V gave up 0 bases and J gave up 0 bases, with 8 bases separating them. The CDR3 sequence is CASSYSARLNTEAFF. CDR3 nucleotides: TGTGCCAGCAGTTACTCGGCCAGGCTGAACACTGAAGCTTTCTTT.

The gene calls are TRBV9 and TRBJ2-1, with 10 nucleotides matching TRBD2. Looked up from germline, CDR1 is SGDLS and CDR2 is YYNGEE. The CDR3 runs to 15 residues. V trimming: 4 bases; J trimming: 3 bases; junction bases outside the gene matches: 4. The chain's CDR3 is CASSPPSGSYNEQFF. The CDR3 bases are TGTGCCAGCAGCCCTCCTAGCGGGAGCTACAATGAGCAGTTCTTC.

CDR3 nucleotide sequence: TGTGCCAGCAGTTACCTTGACACGGGAACTCATTCACCCCTCCACTTT. It is translated as CASSYLDTGTHSPLHF. The chain links TRBV6-5 to TRBJ1-6; D not certain. Per the germline V gene, CDR1 is MNHEY and CDR2 is SVGAGI. The V end lost 2 bases, the J end lost 8 bases, and 16 bases lay between the germline ends. This CDR3 is built from 16 residues.

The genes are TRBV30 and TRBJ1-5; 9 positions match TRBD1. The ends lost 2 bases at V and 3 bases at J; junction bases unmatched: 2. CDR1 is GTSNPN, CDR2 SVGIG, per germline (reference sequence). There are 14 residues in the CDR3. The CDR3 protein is CAWSRTGANQPQHF. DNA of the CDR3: TGTGCCTGGAGTAGGACAGGGGCCAATCAGCCCCAGCATTTT.

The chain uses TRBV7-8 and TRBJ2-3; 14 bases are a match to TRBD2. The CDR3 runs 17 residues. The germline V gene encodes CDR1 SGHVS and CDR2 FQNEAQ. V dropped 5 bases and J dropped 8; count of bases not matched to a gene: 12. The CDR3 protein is CASSQPGLAGGVVTQYF. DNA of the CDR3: TGTGCCAGCAGCCAGCCTGGACTAGCGGGGGGCGTCGTTACGCAGTATTTT.

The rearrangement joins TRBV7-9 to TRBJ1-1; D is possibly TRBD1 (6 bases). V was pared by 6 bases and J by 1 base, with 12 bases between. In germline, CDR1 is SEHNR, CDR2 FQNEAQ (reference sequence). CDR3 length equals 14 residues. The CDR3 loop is CASRERGQNTEAFF. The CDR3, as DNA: TGTGCCAGCAGGGAGCGGGGGCAGAACACTGAAGCTTTCTTT.

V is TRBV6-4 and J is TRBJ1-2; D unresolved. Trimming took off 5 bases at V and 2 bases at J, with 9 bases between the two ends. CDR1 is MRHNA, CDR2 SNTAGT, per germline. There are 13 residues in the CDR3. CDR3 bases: TGTGCCAGCAGTAAGCCTCTGAACTATGGCTACACCTTC. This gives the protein CASSKPLNYGYTF.

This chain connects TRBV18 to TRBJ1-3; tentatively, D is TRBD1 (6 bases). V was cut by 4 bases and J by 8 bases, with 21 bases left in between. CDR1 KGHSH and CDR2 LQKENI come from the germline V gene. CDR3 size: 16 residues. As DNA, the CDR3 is TGTGCCAGCTCACGCAACCCCAGGGGCGAGAAGGACACCATATATTTT. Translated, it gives CASSRNPRGEKDTIYF.

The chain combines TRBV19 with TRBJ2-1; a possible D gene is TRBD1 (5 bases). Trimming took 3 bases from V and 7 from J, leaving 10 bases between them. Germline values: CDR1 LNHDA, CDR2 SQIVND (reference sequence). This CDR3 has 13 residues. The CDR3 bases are TGTGCCAGTAGTATTCAGGGTTTAAATGAGCAGTTCTTC. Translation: CASSIQGLNEQFF.

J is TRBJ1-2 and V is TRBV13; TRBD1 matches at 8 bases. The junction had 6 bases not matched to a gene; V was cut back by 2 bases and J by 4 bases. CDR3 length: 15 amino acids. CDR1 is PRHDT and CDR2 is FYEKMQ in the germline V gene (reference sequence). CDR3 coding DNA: TGTGCCAGCAGCTTATCAGGGGGCCAGGCCTATGGCTACACCTTC. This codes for CASSLSGGQAYGYTF.

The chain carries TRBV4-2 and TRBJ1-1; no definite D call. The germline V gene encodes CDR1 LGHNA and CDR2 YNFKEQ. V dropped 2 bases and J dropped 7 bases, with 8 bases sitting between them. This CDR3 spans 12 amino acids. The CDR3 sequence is CASSQQGVEAFF. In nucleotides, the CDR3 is TGTGCCAGCAGCCAACAAGGAGTTGAAGCTTTCTTT.

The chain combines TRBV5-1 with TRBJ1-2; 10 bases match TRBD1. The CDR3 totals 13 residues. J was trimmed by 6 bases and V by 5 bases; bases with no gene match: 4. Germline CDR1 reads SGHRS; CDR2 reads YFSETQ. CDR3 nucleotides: TGCGCCAGCAGGAGACAGGGGGCTGATGGCTACACCTTC. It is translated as CASRRQGADGYTF.

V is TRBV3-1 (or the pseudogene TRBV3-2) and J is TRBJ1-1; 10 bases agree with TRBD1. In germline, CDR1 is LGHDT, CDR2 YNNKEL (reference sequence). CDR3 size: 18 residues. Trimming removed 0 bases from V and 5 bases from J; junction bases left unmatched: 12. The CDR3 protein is CASSQDRRGQGRWTEAFF. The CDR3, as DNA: TGTGCCAGCAGCCAAGATCGGAGGGGACAGGGGCGGTGGACTGAAGCTTTCTTT.

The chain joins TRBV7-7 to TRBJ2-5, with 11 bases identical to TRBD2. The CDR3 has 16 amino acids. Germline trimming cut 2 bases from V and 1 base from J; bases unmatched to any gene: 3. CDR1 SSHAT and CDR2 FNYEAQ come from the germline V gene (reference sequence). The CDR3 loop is CASSLLAGGSQETQYF. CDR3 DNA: TGTGCCAGCAGCTTACTAGCGGGAGGTTCCCAAGAGACCCAGTACTTC.